This passage covers 31 T cell receptor beta chains from one sample sequenced in a study of T cells in Graves' hyperthyroidism and ophthalmopathy. Using RNA transcripts as the source, TCR beta CDR3 regions were amplified. With the HTBI primer set, the TCR CDR3 went through a first round of RT-PCR. TCRdb independently ran MiXCR on the multiplex PCR reads; one entry per CDR3 protein. The data contain around 690,000 distinct CDR3 sequences, 17% of them singletons. What was sequenced was blood. These TCRs come from a man in his fifties with Graves' hyperthyroidism.

The chain uses TRBV6-2 or TRBV6-3 and TRBJ2-1, with TRBD2 identical over 10 bases. This CDR3 comprises 15 residues. The germline gives CDR1 MNHEY, CDR2 SVGEGT. V trimming: 7 bases; J trimming: 4 bases; junction bases outside the gene matches: 7. CDR3 in amino acids: CASIWTSGPYNEQFF. CDR3 DNA: TGTGCCAGCATATGGACTAGCGGACCTTACAATGAGCAGTTCTTC.

Concerning this clonotype: A much larger clone differs by one base, so this may be a read error. The chain links TRBV3-1 to TRBJ2-7; unclear D gene. This CDR3 is 12 amino acids long. Germline-derived CDR1 and CDR2 are LGHDT and YNNKEL (reference sequence). CDR3 sequence: CVSSQDWVEQYF. Written as DNA, the CDR3 is TGTGTCAGCAGCCAAGACTGGGTCGAGCAGTACTTC.

In this sample, this clonotype turned up a few times. The chain recombines TRBV4-1 with TRBJ2-1; TRBD1 might be the D (7 bases). V was shortened by 6 bases and J by 6 bases, with 12 bases between the two germline ends. Germline-derived CDR1 and CDR2 are MGHRA and YSYEKL. The CDR3 runs to 13 residues. The CDR3 is CASSSQGGNEQFF. DNA of the CDR3: TGCGCCAGCAGTTCCCAGGGGGGCAATGAGCAGTTCTTC.

This clonotype was seen many times. This chain connects TRBV12-3 or TRBV12-4 to TRBJ2-3; 7 nucleotides line up with TRBD1. The CDR3 is made up of 15 amino acids. Trimming cost V 3 bases and J 2 bases; bases outside gene matches: 5. The CDR3 DNA reads TGTGCCAGCAGTTTGGACAGGAGATTCACAGATACGCAGTATTTT. As protein: CASSLDRRFTDTQYF.

The sample holds many counts of this clonotype. V and J are TRBV5-5 and TRBJ2-3, with 13 bases lining up with TRBD2. Per the germline V gene, CDR1 is SGHKS and CDR2 is YYEKEE (reference sequence). There are 16 residues in the CDR3. V was clipped by 4 bases and J by 3 bases; unmatched bases: 5. CDR3 in DNA: TGTGCCAGCAGCCGGGGACTAGCGGGAAAAACAGATACGCAGTATTTT. Amino acids: CASSRGLAGKTDTQYF.

This clonotype has at least ten counts. J is TRBJ1-1 and V is TRBV2, with D possibly being TRBD1 (5 bases). V shed 6 bases and J shed 4 bases, with 9 bases lying between them. In germline, CDR1 is SNHLY, CDR2 FYNNEI. The CDR3 is 12 residues long. Written as DNA, the CDR3 is TGTGCCAGCAGCTTGGACACCACTGAAGCTTTCTTT. Amino acids: CASSLDTTEAFF.

This clonotype has just a few counts. The CDR3 sequence: CASSFQLTSIRAEQFF. In DNA form, the CDR3 reads TGTGCCAGCAGTTTTCAGCTTACTAGCATTAGGGCTGAGCAGTTCTTC. The J gene is TRBJ2-1, the V gene TRBV28; TRBD2 is a possible D gene (6 bases). The V end lost 3 bases, the J end lost 9 bases, and 21 bases lay between the germline ends. CDR1 and CDR2 from the germline V gene are MDHEN and SYDVKM. The CDR3 has 16 amino acids.

The rearrangement uses TRBV20-1 and TRBJ2-5, with D perhaps TRBD1 or TRBD2 (6 bases each). The CDR3 is 14 residues long. The germline V gene encodes CDR1 DFQATT and CDR2 SNEGSKA (reference sequence). Trimming took 4 bases from V and 3 from J, leaving 15 bases between them. The CDR3 DNA follows: TGCAGTGCTAAAGCTAGGGGGGCAGAAGAGACCCAGTACTTC. It specifies CSAKARGAEETQYF.

This clonotype was found many times. CDR3 DNA sequence: TGTGCCAGCAGCACCGATAGCGGGCAAGAGACCCAGTACTTC. Translation gives CASSTDSGQETQYF. The rearrangement joins TRBV12-3 or TRBV12-4 to TRBJ2-5; 7 positions agree with TRBD2. This CDR3 contains 14 residues. J was trimmed by 2 bases and V by 6 bases; bases with no gene match: 6.

The chain employs TRBV19 and TRBJ2-1, with 10 positions matching TRBD2. Germline values: CDR1 LNHDA, CDR2 SQIVND (reference sequence). Unmatched junction bases numbered 6, after V lost 3 bases and J lost 4 bases. The CDR3 covers 16 residues. This CDR3 reads CASSISGRTRYNEQFF. In nucleotides, the CDR3 is TGTGCCAGTAGTATTAGCGGGAGGACGAGATACAATGAGCAGTTCTTC.

This clonotype was counted at least ten times. J is TRBJ1-1 and V is TRBV28; TRBD1 might be the D (5 bases). Trimming removed 1 base from V and 11 bases from J, with 11 bases in between. The CDR3 is made up of 12 amino acids. Germline V CDR1 and CDR2: MDHEN, SYDVKM. CDR3 coding DNA: TGTGCCAGCAGTTTATCCCTCTGGGGGGCTTTCTTT. Its protein is CASSLSLWGAFF.

This clonotype was observed at least ten times. This rearrangement joins TRBV28 to TRBJ1-6; TRBD1 matches 9 bases. The CDR3 covers 14 residues. The trim removed 6 bases at V and 10 bases at J, leaving 7 bases unmatched. Germline loops: CDR1 MDHEN, CDR2 SYDVKM. CDR3 in DNA: TGTGCCAGCAGGGGGGACAGGGAAGACTCACCCCTCCACTTT. It yields the protein CASRGDREDSPLHF.

This clonotype was seen repeatedly, ten times or more. The chain couples TRBV12-3 or TRBV12-4 to TRBJ1-4; D is perhaps TRBD1 (5 bases). This CDR3 contains 15 residues. Trimming took 5 bases from V and 5 from J, leaving 15 bases between them. The CDR3 DNA reads TGTGCCAGCAGTCAATACTTAAGGGGCAATGAAAAACTGTTTTTT. This encodes CASSQYLRGNEKLFF.

This clonotype was detected a few times. The chain has TRBV6-6 and TRBJ2-7; possibly TRBD2 for D (6 bases). The CDR3 has 16 residues. CDR1 is MNHNY, CDR2 SVGAGI, per germline (reference sequence). Trimming removed 2 bases at V and 6 bases at J, with 20 bases between. The CDR3 sequence: CASSYATAGIPSEQYF. CDR3 DNA sequence: TGTGCCAGCAGTTACGCGACGGCGGGGATCCCGTCCGAGCAGTACTTC.

This clonotype was counted many times. V gene TRBV10-3 combines with J gene TRBJ1-4; D is unclear. CDR1 is ENHRY, CDR2 SYGVKD, per germline. V shed 6 bases and J shed 8 bases, with 13 bases lying between them. This CDR3 has 13 residues. For the CDR3, the DNA is TGTGCCATCAGGGGGAACGGAGGCGAAAAACTGTTTTTT. Residues: CAIRGNGGEKLFF.

This clonotype was observed at least ten times. This chain links TRBV6-5 with TRBJ2-1, with D unresolved. CDR3 length: 16 residues. CDR1 is MNHEY and CDR2 is SVGAGI in the germline V gene. Deletions cut 2 bases from V and 0 bases from J, with 11 bases between. The CDR3: CASSYGVRSSYNEQFF. CDR3 bases: TGTGCCAGCAGTTACGGTGTGAGGAGCTCCTACAATGAGCAGTTCTTC.

This clonotype showed up just a few times. This sequence joins TRBV5-1 and TRBJ2-5; 9 nucleotides align to TRBD1. The germline gives CDR1 SGHRS, CDR2 YFSETQ. The J segment lost 0 bases and the V segment lost 5 bases, leaving 5 bases of the junction unmatched. The length of the CDR3 is 15 residues. The CDR3 region is CASSPTGGYQETQYF. Written as DNA, the CDR3 is TGCGCCAGCAGTCCGACAGGGGGGTACCAAGAGACCCAGTACTTC. The whole variable domain, remainder taken from reference TRBV5-1 and TRBJ2-5, is KAGVTQTPRYLIKTRGQQVTLSCSPISGHRSVSWYQQTPGQGLQFLFEYFSETQRNKGNFPGRFSGRQFSNSRSEMNVSTLELGDSALYLCASSPTGGYQETQYFGPGTRLLVL.

This clonotype was counted ten times or more. This chain links TRBV2 with TRBJ2-3; no definite D call. The CDR3 sequence is 14 residues long. V lost 9 bases and J lost 0, with 13 bases in between. Germline loops: CDR1 SNHLY, CDR2 FYNNEI. CDR3 protein: CASSVPPSTDTQYF. The CDR3 DNA reads TGTGCCAGTTCCGTACCACCTAGCACAGATACGCAGTATTTT.

This sequence joins TRBV2 and TRBJ2-7, with 9 bases matching TRBD1. Germline CDR1 is SNHLY and CDR2 is FYNNEI. This CDR3 is 12 amino acids long. Unmatched junction bases numbered 0, after V lost 3 bases and J lost 6 bases. The chain's CDR3 is CASSETGGEQYF. As DNA, the CDR3 is TGTGCCAGCAGTGAGACAGGGGGCGAGCAGTACTTC.

This clonotype was observed a handful of times. The chain carries TRBV5-1 and TRBJ1-1, with D tentatively TRBD1 (5 bases). In germline, CDR1 is SGHRS, CDR2 YFSETQ. V lost 5 bases to trimming and J lost 3 bases, with 14 bases between them. CDR3 length: 14 residues. CDR3 DNA sequence: TGCGCCAGCAGACCCGGGACGGGTCACACTGAAGCTTTCTTT. It translates to CASRPGTGHTEAFF.

This clonotype appeared a few times. V usage is TRBV20-1 and J usage is TRBJ2-1, with D hard to call. Germline loops: CDR1 DFQATT, CDR2 SNEGSKA (reference sequence). The CDR3 sequence is 15 residues long. V lost 5 bases and J lost 0, with 14 bases in between. The CDR3 reads CSAYFGQSSYNEQFF. The CDR3 DNA follows: TGCAGTGCTTACTTTGGTCAGAGCTCCTACAATGAGCAGTTCTTC.

The chain employs TRBV7-2 and TRBJ1-6; D is undetermined. Germline V lookup: CDR1 SGHTA, CDR2 FQGNSA. V was clipped by 3 bases and J by 7 bases, with 13 bases between them. The CDR3 sequence is 15 residues long. Here the CDR3 reads CASSLAPYGNSPLHF. CDR3 coding DNA: TGTGCCAGCAGCTTGGCTCCGTATGGGAATTCACCCCTCCACTTT.

The chain uses TRBV2 and TRBJ1-1, with D possibly being TRBD1 (6 bases). Germline CDR1 reads SNHLY; CDR2 reads FYNNEI. With 4 bases removed from V and 0 bases from J, the gap between germline ends came to 24 bases. The CDR3 consists of 19 residues. This chain's CDR3 is CASSGAARTASYMNTEAFF. The CDR3 DNA follows: TGTGCCAGCAGTGGAGCCGCCCGGACAGCATCTTACATGAACACTGAAGCTTTCTTT.

The V gene is TRBV19, the J gene TRBJ1-1, with D unresolved. This CDR3 contains 11 residues. The V end was cut by 7 bases, the J end by 4 bases, with 7 bases between. The germline CDR1 and CDR2 sequences are LNHDA and SQIVND (reference sequence). The CDR3 reads CASMRVTEAFF. The CDR3 bases are TGTGCCAGTATGCGTGTCACTGAAGCTTTCTTT. The whole variable domain, remainder taken from reference TRBV19 and TRBJ1-1, is DGGITQSPKYLFRKEGQNVTLSCEQNLNHDAMYWYRQDPGQGLRLIYYSQIVNDFQKGDIAEGYSVSREKKESFPLTVTSAQKNPTAFYLCASMRVTEAFFGQGTRLTVV.

The chain recombines TRBV5-1 with TRBJ1-6; 7 bases align to TRBD1. This CDR3 contains 13 residues. CDR1 SGHRS and CDR2 YFSETQ come from the germline V gene. The V and J ends lost 4 bases and 11 bases, in that order; junction bases with no gene match: 6. In DNA form, the CDR3 reads TGCGCCAGCAGCATCGGGACAGATCCACCCCTCCACTTT. This codes for CASSIGTDPPLHF.

This clonotype turned up a few times. CDR3 in DNA: TGTGCCAGTAGTATAGATATTGGGGAGCAAGAGACCCAGTACTTC. Its protein product is CASSIDIGEQETQYF. The rearrangement uses TRBV19 and TRBJ2-5, with D possibly matching TRBD2 (5 bases). From germline, CDR1 is LNHDA and CDR2 SQIVND (reference sequence). Trimming left V 0 bases short and J 2 bases short, with 10 bases between. This CDR3 has 15 amino acids.

Ten or more counts support this clonotype. V usage is TRBV20-1 and J usage is TRBJ1-1; the match to TRBD1 covers 8 bases. From germline, CDR1 is DFQATT and CDR2 SNEGSKA (reference sequence). V lost 4 bases, J lost 0 bases, and 1 base stayed unmatched. This CDR3 has 13 amino acids. The CDR3 sequence: CSATQGVNTEAFF. In DNA form, the CDR3 reads TGCAGTGCTACACAGGGGGTGAACACTGAAGCTTTCTTT.

This clonotype was seen ten or more times. The gene calls are TRBV7-2 and TRBJ1-4; D gene unclear. Looked up from germline, CDR1 is SGHTA and CDR2 is FQGNSA. Between the trimmed V and J ends, which lost 5 bases and 7 bases, there was a span of 11 bases. The CDR3 covers 13 residues. CDR3 region: CASSRDWSEKLFF. The CDR3, as DNA: TGTGCCAGCAGCCGGGATTGGAGTGAAAAACTGTTTTTT. Complete variable domain (other parts from reference TRBV7-2 and TRBJ1-4): GAGVSQSPSNKVTEKGKDVELRCDPISGHTALYWYRQSLGQGLEFLIYFQGNSAPDKSGLPSDRFSAERTGGSVSTLTIQRTQQEDSAVYLCASSRDWSEKLFFGSGTQLSVL.

Details on this clonotype: No conserved phenylalanine or tryptophan is present at the end of the CDR3, so a read error is the likely explanation. The rearrangement links TRBV19 to TRBJ2-2; a weak D match, TRBD2 (5 bases). CDR1 and CDR2 (germline): LNHDA, SQIVND (reference sequence). Trimming pared 3 bases from V and 1 base from J, leaving 12 bases between. This CDR3 is 16 amino acids long. CDR3 amino acids: CASSIQRTWNTGELFS. For the CDR3, the DNA is TGTGCCAGTAGTATCCAGCGGACCTGGAACACCGGGGAGCTGTTTTCT.

The table lists this clonotype with many counts. The gene calls are TRBV9 and TRBJ2-7; either TRBD1 or TRBD2 may fit D (5 bases each). V dropped 0 bases and J dropped 3 bases, with 10 bases sitting between them. The CDR3 is 14 residues long. Germline lookup yields CDR1 SGDLS and CDR2 YYNGEE. The CDR3 loop reads CASSVEQEDYEQYF. The CDR3 bases are TGTGCCAGCAGCGTAGAACAGGAGGACTACGAGCAGTACTTC.

This sequence joins TRBV9 and TRBJ2-3; TRBD2 matches 11 bases. Germline values: CDR1 SGDLS, CDR2 YYNGEE. There are 19 residues in the CDR3. V trimming: 3 bases; J trimming: 2 bases; junction bases outside the gene matches: 14. This CDR3 reads CASSGGILGLADSTDTQYF. CDR3 coding DNA: TGTGCCAGCAGCGGAGGGATTTTGGGACTAGCGGACTCCACAGATACGCAGTATTTT.